This TCR beta chain was identified in a study of OX40 agonist ivuxolimab in advanced cancers. Turning to the study itself: The study reported partial responses in three patients: one hepatocellular carcinoma, two cutaneous melanoma. Study conclusions and caveats: The mean number of expanded clones was higher in CD8+ T cells than in CD4+.

Germline lookup yields CDR1 MNHEY and CDR2 SVGAGI. V lost 0 bases and J 2 bases, leaving 8 bases between the germline ends. CDR3 length: 15 amino acids. About this clone: Antigen specificity is unknown.

The method was immunoSEQ multiplex PCR; TCRdb's version includes in-frame clones alone and lacks a portion of them. The table shows more than 85,000 clones, with roughly 80% occurring only once. If patients had autoimmune disease history or systemic immunosuppression, they were excluded. This material consisted of CD4+ or CD8+ T cells sorted from blood, taken in a trial of the OX40 agonist ivuxolimab. This clonotype originated in an adult with an advanced solid tumor such as melanoma, head and neck, liver or kidney cancer. The chain combines TRBV6-5 with TRBJ1-3; D gene unclear. The CDR3 spells CASSYSAGTGNTIYF. The CDR3 region has the DNA TGTGCCAGCAGTTACTCTGCTGGTACTGGAAACACCATATATTTT.